This T cell receptor (beta chain) was obtained from a study of shared clonotypes between healthy human individuals. Here immunoSEQ multiplex PCR was the method, and the copy in TCRdb shows in-frame clones only, minus some. The sample holds some 1.5 million clones, roughly 96% seen once. V was pared by 6 bases and J by 3 bases, with 8 bases between. Germline assignment: CDR1 SQVTM and CDR2 ANQGSEA. This CDR3 contains 11 residues. The sample was naive CD4+ T cells sorted from blood. Described subset: CD45RA+ positively selected. The sequence came from a man aged 30 to 39 in good health. The chain recombines TRBV29-1 with TRBJ2-5, with D possibly being TRBD1 or TRBD2 (5 bases each). The CDR3 reads CSVGVEETQYF. The DNA of the CDR3 is TGCAGCGTGGGGGTAGAAGAGACCCAGTACTTC.